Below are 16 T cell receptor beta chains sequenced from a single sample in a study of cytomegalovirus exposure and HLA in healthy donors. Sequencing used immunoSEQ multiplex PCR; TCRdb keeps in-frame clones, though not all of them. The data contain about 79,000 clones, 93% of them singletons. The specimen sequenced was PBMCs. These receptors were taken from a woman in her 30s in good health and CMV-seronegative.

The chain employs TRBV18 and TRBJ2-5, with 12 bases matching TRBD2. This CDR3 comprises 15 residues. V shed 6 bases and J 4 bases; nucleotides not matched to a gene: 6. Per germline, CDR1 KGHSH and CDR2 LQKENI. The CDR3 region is CASSQTSGSGETQYF. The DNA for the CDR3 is TGTGCCAGCTCCCAGACTAGCGGGAGTGGAGAGACCCAGTACTTC.

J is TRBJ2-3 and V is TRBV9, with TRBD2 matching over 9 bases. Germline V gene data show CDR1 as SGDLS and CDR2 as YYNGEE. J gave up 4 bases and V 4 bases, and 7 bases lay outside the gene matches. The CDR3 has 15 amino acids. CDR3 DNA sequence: TGTGCCAGCAGCTCGACTAGCGGCGGGCCAGATACGCAGTATTTT. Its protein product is CASSSTSGGPDTQYF.

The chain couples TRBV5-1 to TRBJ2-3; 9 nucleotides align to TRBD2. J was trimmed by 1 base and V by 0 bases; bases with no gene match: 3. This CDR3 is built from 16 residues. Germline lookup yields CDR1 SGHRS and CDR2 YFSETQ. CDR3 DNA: TGCGCCAGCAGCTTGGGGTCTAGCGGGGGCACAGATACGCAGTATTTT. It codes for CASSLGSSGGTDTQYF. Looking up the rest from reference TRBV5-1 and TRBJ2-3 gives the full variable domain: KAGVTQTPRYLIKTRGQQVTLSCSPISGHRSVSWYQQTPGQGLQFLFEYFSETQRNKGNFPGRFSGRQFSNSRSEMNVSTLELGDSALYLCASSLGSSGGTDTQYFGPGTRLTVL.

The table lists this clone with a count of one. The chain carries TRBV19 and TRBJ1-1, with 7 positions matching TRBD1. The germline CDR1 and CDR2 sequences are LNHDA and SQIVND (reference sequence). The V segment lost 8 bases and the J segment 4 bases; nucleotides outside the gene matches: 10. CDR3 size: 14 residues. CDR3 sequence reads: CASDPQGPGTEAFF. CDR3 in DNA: TGTGCCAGTGACCCACAGGGGCCGGGCACTGAAGCTTTCTTT.

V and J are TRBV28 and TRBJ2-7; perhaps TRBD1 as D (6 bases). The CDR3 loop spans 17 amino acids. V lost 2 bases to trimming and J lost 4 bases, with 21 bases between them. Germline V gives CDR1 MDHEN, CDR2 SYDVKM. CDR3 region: CASSLRPHTGTKYEQYF. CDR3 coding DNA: TGTGCCAGCAGTTTACGCCCCCATACAGGGACGAAATACGAGCAGTACTTC. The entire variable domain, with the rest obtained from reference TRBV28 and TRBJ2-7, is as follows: DVKVTQSSRYLVKRTGEKVFLECVQDMDHENMFWYRQDPGLGLRLIYFSYDVKMKEKGDIPEGYSVSREKKERFSLILESASTNQTSMYLCASSLRPHTGTKYEQYFGPGTRLTVT.

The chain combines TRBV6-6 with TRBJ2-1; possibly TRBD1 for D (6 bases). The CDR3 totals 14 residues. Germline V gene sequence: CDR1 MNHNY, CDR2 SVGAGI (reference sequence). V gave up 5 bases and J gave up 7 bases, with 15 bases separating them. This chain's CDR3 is CASSRRQERNEQFF. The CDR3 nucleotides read TGTGCCAGCAGTCGCCGACAGGAGCGAAATGAGCAGTTCTTC.

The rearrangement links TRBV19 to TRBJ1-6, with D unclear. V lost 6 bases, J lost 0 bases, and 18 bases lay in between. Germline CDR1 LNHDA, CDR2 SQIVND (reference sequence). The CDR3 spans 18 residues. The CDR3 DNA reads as TGTGCCAGTAGCTCGTCGGGTTTGGGGAGCTCCTATAATTCACCCCTCCACTTT. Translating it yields CASSSSGLGSSYNSPLHF.

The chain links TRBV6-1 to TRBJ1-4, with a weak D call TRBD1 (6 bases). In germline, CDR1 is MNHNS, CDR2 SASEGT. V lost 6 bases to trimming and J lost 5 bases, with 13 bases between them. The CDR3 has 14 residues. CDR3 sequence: CASRRTALNEKLFF. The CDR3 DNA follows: TGTGCCAGCAGGAGGACAGCACTAAATGAAAAACTGTTTTTT.

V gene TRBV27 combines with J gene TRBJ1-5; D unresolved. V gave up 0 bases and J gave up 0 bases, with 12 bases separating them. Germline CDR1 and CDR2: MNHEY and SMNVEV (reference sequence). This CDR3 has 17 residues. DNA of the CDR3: TGTGCCAGCAGTTTATCGAGCCCCATCTATAGCAATCAGCCCCAGCATTTT. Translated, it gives CASSLSSPIYSNQPQHF.

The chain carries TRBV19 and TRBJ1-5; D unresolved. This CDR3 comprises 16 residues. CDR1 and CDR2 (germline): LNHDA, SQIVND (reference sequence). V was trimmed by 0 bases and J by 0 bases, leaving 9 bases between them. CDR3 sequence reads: CASSIDGRYSNQPQHF. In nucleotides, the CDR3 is TGTGCCAGTAGTATAGACGGCAGGTATAGCAATCAGCCCCAGCATTTT.

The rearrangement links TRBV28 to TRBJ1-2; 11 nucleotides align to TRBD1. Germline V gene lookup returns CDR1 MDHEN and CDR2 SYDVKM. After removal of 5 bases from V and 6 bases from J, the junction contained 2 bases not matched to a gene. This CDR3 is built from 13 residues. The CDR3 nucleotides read TGTGCCAGCAGTGGACAGGGGGCCCATGGCTACACCTTC. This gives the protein CASSGQGAHGYTF.

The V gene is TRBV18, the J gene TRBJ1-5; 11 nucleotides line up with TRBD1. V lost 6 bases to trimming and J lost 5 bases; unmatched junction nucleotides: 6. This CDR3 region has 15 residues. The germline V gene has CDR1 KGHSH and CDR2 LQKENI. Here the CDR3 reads CASSDGQGADQPQHF. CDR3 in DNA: TGTGCCAGCTCGGACGGACAGGGGGCCGATCAGCCCCAGCATTTT.

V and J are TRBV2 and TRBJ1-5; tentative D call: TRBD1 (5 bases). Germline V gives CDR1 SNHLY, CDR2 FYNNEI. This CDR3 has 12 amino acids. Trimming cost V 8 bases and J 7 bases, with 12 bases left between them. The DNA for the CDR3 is TGTGCCAGCGGCGGGGGGGGACAGCCCCAGCATTTT. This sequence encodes CASGGGGQPQHF.

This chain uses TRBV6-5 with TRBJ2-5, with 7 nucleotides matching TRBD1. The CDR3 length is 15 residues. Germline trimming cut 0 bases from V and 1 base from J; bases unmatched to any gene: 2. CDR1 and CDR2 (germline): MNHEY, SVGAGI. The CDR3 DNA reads TGTGCCAGCAGTTACTCCTACAGGGGCCAAGAGACCCAGTACTTC. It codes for CASSYSYRGQETQYF.

CDR3 nucleotides: TGTGCCAGCAGTTACTCGGGACAGGGGACACAGTACTTC. This codes for CASSYSGQGTQYF. The chain has TRBV6-5 and TRBJ2-7; 10 positions match TRBD1. Looked up from germline, CDR1 is MNHEY and CDR2 is SVGAGI. The CDR3 extends over 13 amino acids. Trimming removed 0 bases from V and 10 bases from J; junction bases left unmatched: 3.

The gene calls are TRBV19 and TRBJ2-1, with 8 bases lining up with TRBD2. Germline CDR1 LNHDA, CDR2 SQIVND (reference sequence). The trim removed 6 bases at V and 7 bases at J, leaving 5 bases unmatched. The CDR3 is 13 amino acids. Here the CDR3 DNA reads TGTGCCAGTAGGGGACTAGGTATAAATGAGCAGTTCTTC. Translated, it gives CASRGLGINEQFF.